The sequence of this TCR beta chain was determined in a study of early T cells in non-severe SARS-CoV-2 infection. One entry per CDR3 protein results from TCRdb running MiXCR on the 5' RACE reads. This table has about 35,000 distinct CDR3 sequences, 4.5% to 7% appearing once. The CDR3 consists of 11 residues. Per germline, CDR1 GTSNPN and CDR2 SVGIG (reference sequence). V lost 8 bases and J 1 base, leaving 8 bases between the germline ends. The TCR sequence derives from an adult who was a healthcare worker with PCR-confirmed SARS-CoV-2 infection or an uninfected control (not recorded which). The sample in question was whole blood, obtained at baseline. The rearrangement links TRBV30 to TRBJ2-5; D remains ambiguous. CDR3 amino acids: CARSSQETQYF. In DNA form, the CDR3 reads TGTGCCCGCAGTAGCCAAGAGACCCAGTACTTC.